This entry lists 9 T cell receptor beta chains sequenced from one sample in a study of blood T cell repertoires in COVID-19. Generated by immunoSEQ multiplex PCR, the TCRdb table keeps only in-frame clones and is missing some. The table includes about 140,000 clones, approximately 88% detected once. The material sequenced was peripheral blood. The receptors derive from a man between 65 and 80 years old with acute or convalescent COVID-19.

A few counts support this clone. J is TRBJ2-1 and V is TRBV6-6, with TRBD2 matching 7 bases. This CDR3 is built from 14 residues. CDR1 is MNHNY, CDR2 SVGAGI, per germline (reference sequence). V trimming: 6 bases; J trimming: 3 bases; junction bases outside the gene matches: 5. This CDR3 reads CASRERGNYNEQFF. The CDR3, as DNA: TGTGCCAGCAGGGAGCGGGGAAACTACAATGAGCAGTTCTTC.

The CDR3 DNA is TGTGCCAGCAGCTTGGGACAGAAAGGAAGTAACACTGAAGCTTTCTTT. It specifies CASSLGQKGSNTEAFF. The J gene is TRBJ1-1, the V gene TRBV5-8, with D perhaps matching TRBD1 (5 bases). Germline CDR1 and CDR2: SGHTS and YDEGEE. The CDR3 sequence is 16 residues long. With 0 bases removed from V and 2 bases from J, the gap between germline ends came to 14 bases.

A single count supports this clone. The gene calls are TRBV2 and TRBJ1-2; 10 nucleotides match TRBD1. This CDR3 comprises 16 residues. Germline lookup yields CDR1 SNHLY and CDR2 FYNNEI. Trimming cost V 2 bases and J 8 bases; bases outside gene matches: 11. The CDR3 is CASSEWRGQGMKGYTF. In DNA form, the CDR3 reads TGTGCCAGCAGTGAATGGCGGGGACAGGGGATGAAGGGCTACACCTTC.

This clone showed up just a few times. The gene calls are TRBV3-1 (or the pseudogene TRBV3-2) and TRBJ2-1; tentative D call: TRBD2 (5 bases). CDR3 length equals 12 residues. Germline CDR1 reads LGHDT; CDR2 reads YNNKEL (reference sequence). Between the trimmed V and J ends, which lost 4 bases and 10 bases, there was a span of 11 bases. The CDR3, as DNA: TGTGCCAGCAGCCTCCAGACGGGAGAGCAGTTCTTC. It yields the protein CASSLQTGEQFF.

V gene TRBV5-1 combines with J gene TRBJ1-2; 8 bases map to TRBD1. This CDR3 is built from 14 residues. The junction had 7 bases not matched to a gene; V was cut back by 4 bases and J by 5 bases. Germline CDR1 reads SGHRS; CDR2 reads YFSETQ. The CDR3 sequence is CASSTRQGSYGYTF. The CDR3 DNA reads TGCGCCAGCAGCACCCGACAGGGGTCGTATGGCTACACCTTC. Together with reference TRBV5-1 and TRBJ1-2, the CDR3 gives the full variable domain: KAGVTQTPRYLIKTRGQQVTLSCSPISGHRSVSWYQQTPGQGLQFLFEYFSETQRNKGNFPGRFSGRQFSNSRSEMNVSTLELGDSALYLCASSTRQGSYGYTFGSGTRLTVV.

This chain links TRBV3-1 (or the pseudogene TRBV3-2) with TRBJ2-3; 10 bases match TRBD2. The germline CDR1 and CDR2 sequences are LGHDT and YNNKEL (reference sequence). The CDR3 consists of 15 residues. Trimming at V came to 4 bases and at J to 2 bases, leaving 3 bases not matched to a gene. CDR3 nucleotide sequence: TGTGCCAGCAGCCGCGGACTAGCGGACACAGATACGCAGTATTTT. This gives the protein CASSRGLADTDTQYF.

The rearrangement uses TRBV28 and TRBJ2-7; 12 bases agree with TRBD1. Germline assignment: CDR1 MDHEN and CDR2 SYDVKM. J gave up 7 bases and V 11 bases, and 15 bases lay outside the gene matches. This CDR3 spans 15 amino acids. DNA for the CDR3: TGTGCCTCTCAAAAAGGGGACAGGGGGCGCGGAGAGCAGTACTTC. It is translated as CASQKGDRGRGEQYF.

The V gene is TRBV24-1, the J gene TRBJ2-2; TRBD2 matches 13 bases. From germline, CDR1 is KGHDR and CDR2 SFDVKD. V lost 0 bases, J lost 1 base, and 7 bases stayed unmatched. The CDR3 loop spans 20 amino acids. This CDR3 reads CATSDLVGTSGIQNTGELFF. The CDR3 DNA is TGTGCCACCAGTGATTTGGTGGGGACTAGCGGGATACAGAACACCGGGGAGCTGTTTTTT.

V and J are TRBV5-4 and TRBJ2-2; weak D call: TRBD2 (5 bases). The germline gives CDR1 SGHNT, CDR2 YYREEE (reference sequence). The CDR3 runs to 16 residues. V dropped 4 bases and J dropped 11 bases, with 24 bases sitting between them. In nucleotides, the CDR3 is TGTGCCAGCAGCGCAGGCCCGGGTAGCGCCGAGCGAGAGCTGTTTTTT. This sequence encodes CASSAGPGSAERELFF.